Presented here are 2 T cell receptor beta chains from one specimen sequenced in a study of T cells in Graves' hyperthyroidism and ophthalmopathy. TCR beta CDR3 region amplification was performed from RNA transcripts. The HTBI primer set was used in a first-round RT-PCR of the TCR CDR3. A single record per CDR3 protein comes from TCRdb applying MiXCR to the multiplex PCR reads. The sample contains roughly 240,000 distinct CDR3 sequences, roughly 17% of which appear only once. The sequenced sample was blood. These receptors all come from a woman aged 18-30 years with Graves' ophthalmopathy.

This clonotype was seen many times. The chain has TRBV27 and TRBJ2-2, with D perhaps TRBD2 (5 bases). This CDR3 has 14 residues. Germline V gene data show CDR1 as MNHEY and CDR2 as SMNVEV (reference sequence). The V end lost 3 bases, the J end lost 4 bases, and 9 bases lay between the germline ends. The CDR3 protein is CASSFREITGELFF. The CDR3 region has the DNA TGTGCCAGCAGTTTTAGGGAGATCACCGGGGAGCTGTTTTTT.

This clonotype was picked up many times. This chain joins TRBV5-1 and TRBJ2-2, with 9 bases fitting TRBD1. CDR3 length equals 18 residues. Losses at the gene ends were 4 bases for V and 4 bases for J; bases not matched to a gene: 14. Germline CDR1 reads SGHRS; CDR2 reads YFSETQ. DNA of the CDR3: TGCGCCAGCAGCGGCAAGGGGACAGGGAGGTCGGTCACCGGGGAGCTGTTTTTT. Its translation is CASSGKGTGRSVTGELFF. The whole variable domain, filled in from reference TRBV5-1 and TRBJ2-2, reads KAGVTQTPRYLIKTRGQQVTLSCSPISGHRSVSWYQQTPGQGLQFLFEYFSETQRNKGNFPGRFSGRQFSNSRSEMNVSTLELGDSALYLCASSGKGTGRSVTGELFFGEGSRLTVL.